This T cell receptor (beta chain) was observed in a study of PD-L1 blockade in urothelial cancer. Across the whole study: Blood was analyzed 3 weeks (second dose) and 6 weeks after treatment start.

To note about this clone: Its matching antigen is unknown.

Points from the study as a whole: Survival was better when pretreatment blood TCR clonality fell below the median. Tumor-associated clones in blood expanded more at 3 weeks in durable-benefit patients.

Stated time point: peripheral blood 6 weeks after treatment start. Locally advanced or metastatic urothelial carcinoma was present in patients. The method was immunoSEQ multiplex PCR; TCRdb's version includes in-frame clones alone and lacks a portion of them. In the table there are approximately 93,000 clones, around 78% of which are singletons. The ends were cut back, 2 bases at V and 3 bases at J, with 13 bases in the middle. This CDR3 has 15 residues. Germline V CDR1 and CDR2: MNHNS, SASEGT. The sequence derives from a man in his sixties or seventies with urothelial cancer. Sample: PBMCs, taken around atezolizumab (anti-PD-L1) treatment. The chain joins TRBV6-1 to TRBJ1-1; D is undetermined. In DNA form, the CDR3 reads TGTGCCAGCAGTGAATCCTTGAGCTCGGACACTGAAGCTTTCTTT. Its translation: CASSESLSSDTEAFF.